One sample yielded the 25 T cell receptor beta chains listed below, sequenced in a study of cytomegalovirus exposure and HLA in healthy donors. Vbeta (60) and Jbeta (13) primers were used in the PCR. Profiled with immunoSEQ multiplex PCR; TCRdb holds only in-frame clones, not every one. The repertoire holds 90,000 to 150,000 clones, approximately 8% seen once, with approximately 6% in the top ten. The sequenced sample was PBMCs. These receptors all come from a woman between 35 and 50 years old in good health and CMV-seropositive.

The table lists this clone with a few counts. The CDR3 spells CASRSGYGYTF. The CDR3 nucleotides read TGTGCCAGCAGATCAGGGTACGGCTACACCTTC. The chain combines TRBV28 with TRBJ1-2; perhaps TRBD1 as D (5 bases). The CDR3 runs to 11 residues. V was cut by 6 bases and J by 8 bases, with 10 bases left in between. Germline CDR1 and CDR2: MDHEN and SYDVKM.

This clone was recorded a few times. The chain uses TRBV15 and TRBJ2-7, with TRBD2 matching 14 bases. The CDR3 covers 16 residues. From germline, CDR1 is LNHNV and CDR2 YYDKDF (reference sequence). V was clipped by 0 bases and J by 5 bases; unmatched bases: 3. CDR3 coding DNA: TGTGCCACCAGCAGAGACCGGACTAGCGGGAGGAACGAGCAGTACTTC. This gives the protein CATSRDRTSGRNEQYF.

The chain joins TRBV29-1 to TRBJ1-1; a possible D gene is TRBD1 (6 bases). V was shortened by 6 bases and J by 4 bases, with 15 bases between the two germline ends. CDR1 is SQVTM and CDR2 is ANQGSEA in the germline V gene. This CDR3 contains 13 residues. CDR3 nucleotide sequence: TGCAGCGTGGGGGCAGGGAGAGGCACTGAAGCTTTCTTT. Encoded protein: CSVGAGRGTEAFF. The full variable domain, completed using reference TRBV29-1 and TRBJ1-1, is SAVISQKPSRDICQRGTSLTIQCQVDSQVTMMFWYRQQPGQSLTLIATANQGSEATYESGFVIDKFPISRPNLTFSTLTVSNMSPEDSSIYLCSVGAGRGTEAFFGQGTRLTVV.

The sample holds a few counts of this clone. The CDR3 sequence is CASIARTGMFYGYTF. CDR3 DNA: TGTGCCAGCATAGCTCGTACAGGGATGTTTTATGGCTACACCTTC. The V gene is TRBV5-6, the J gene TRBJ1-2, with D possibly being TRBD1 (6 bases). The germline V gene encodes CDR1 SGHDT and CDR2 YYEEEE. The CDR3 sequence is 15 residues long. The ends were cut back, 6 bases at V and 5 bases at J, with 20 bases in the middle.

This clone was counted a few times. The chain carries TRBV5-1 and TRBJ1-1, with D perhaps TRBD1 (5 bases). Trimming stripped 4 bases from V and 1 base from J, with 11 bases between. This CDR3 is 14 amino acids long. Germline loops: CDR1 SGHRS, CDR2 YFSETQ. In DNA, the CDR3 is TGCGCCAGCAGCCCCACCACAGGGAACACTGAAGCTTTCTTT. It encodes CASSPTTGNTEAFF. Looking up the rest from reference TRBV5-1 and TRBJ1-1 gives the full variable domain: KAGVTQTPRYLIKTRGQQVTLSCSPISGHRSVSWYQQTPGQGLQFLFEYFSETQRNKGNFPGRFSGRQFSNSRSEMNVSTLELGDSALYLCASSPTTGNTEAFFGQGTRLTVV.

This clone has more than one count but fewer than ten. The chain has TRBV18 and TRBJ1-1, with D perhaps matching TRBD1 (5 bases). Trimming left V 2 bases short and J 2 bases short, with 15 bases between. In germline, CDR1 is KGHSH, CDR2 LQKENI. This CDR3 comprises 16 residues. This CDR3 is CASSPNSGTLNTEAFF. CDR3 bases: TGTGCCAGCTCACCAAACTCCGGGACTTTAAACACTGAAGCTTTCTTT.

J is TRBJ1-6 and V is TRBV30; D perhaps matches TRBD1 (5 bases). Germline CDR1 is GTSNPN and CDR2 is SVGIG (reference sequence). The V end was cut by 2 bases, the J end by 8 bases, with 16 bases between. The CDR3 has 15 residues. The CDR3 protein is CAWSNSRAGDSPLHF. CDR3 in DNA: TGTGCCTGGAGTAATAGCAGGGCTGGAGATTCACCCCTCCACTTT.

This chain joins TRBV5-1 and TRBJ1-1, with TRBD1 as a possible D gene (6 bases). Between the trimmed V and J ends, which lost 4 bases and 4 bases, there was a span of 26 bases. This CDR3 has 18 residues. CDR1 and CDR2 (germline): SGHRS, YFSETQ. The CDR3: CASSPGGGQGPPGTEAFF. The CDR3 DNA sequence: TGCGCCAGCAGCCCGGGGGGGGGCCAGGGCCCCCCGGGCACTGAAGCTTTCTTT.

This clone occurred a few times. The chain is built from TRBV13 and TRBJ2-7, with TRBD1 identical over 10 bases. The trim removed 6 bases at V and 3 bases at J, leaving 5 bases unmatched. Looked up from germline, CDR1 is PRHDT and CDR2 is FYEKMQ (reference sequence). The CDR3 spans 14 residues. The CDR3 nucleotides read TGTGCCAGCAGTAGGGACAGGGGTTTCTACGAGCAGTACTTC. This encodes CASSRDRGFYEQYF.

J is TRBJ1-5 and V is TRBV28; TRBD1 aligns across 9 bases. V lost 7 bases to trimming and J lost 7 bases; unmatched junction nucleotides: 5. The V gene's germline CDR1 is MDHEN and CDR2 SYDVKM. The CDR3 totals 13 residues. This chain's CDR3 is CASTTGGRQPQHF. For the CDR3, the DNA is TGTGCCAGCACTACAGGGGGCCGACAGCCCCAGCATTTT.

This clone has only a few counts. The chain combines TRBV6-5 with TRBJ2-7; TRBD1 might be the D (6 bases). Germline V gene data show CDR1 as MNHEY and CDR2 as SVGAGI. The CDR3 has 14 amino acids. V was shortened by 4 bases and J by 7 bases, with 17 bases between the two germline ends. CDR3 DNA sequence: TGTGCCAGCAGTTTCGCCGACAGGTCGGATGAGCAGTACTTC. Protein sequence: CASSFADRSDEQYF.

This clone appeared a few times. This chain joins TRBV2 and TRBJ1-5; 7 positions agree with TRBD1. The CDR3 loop spans 14 amino acids. J lost 3 bases, V lost 7 bases, and 6 bases had no gene match. CDR1 SNHLY and CDR2 FYNNEI come from the germline V gene. This CDR3 is CASKSTGVNQPQHF. The CDR3 bases are TGTGCCAGCAAATCCACAGGGGTCAATCAGCCCCAGCATTTT.

The table lists this clone with a few counts. V gene TRBV7-3 combines with J gene TRBJ2-1, with 11 bases lining up with TRBD2. V lost 5 bases, J lost 9 bases, and 3 bases stayed unmatched. The CDR3 is 13 amino acids. The germline V gene encodes CDR1 SGHTA and CDR2 FQGTGA. The DNA for the CDR3 is TGTGCCAGCAGCGTCGGGACTAGCGGTGAGCAGTTCTTC. Its protein is CASSVGTSGEQFF. The full variable domain, rest sourced from reference TRBV7-3 and TRBJ2-1, is GAGVSQTPSNKVTEKGKYVELRCDPISGHTALYWYRQSLGQGPEFLIYFQGTGAADDSGLPNDRFFAVRPEGSVSTLKIQRTERGDSAVYLCASSVGTSGEQFFGPGTRLTVL.

This chain uses TRBV2 with TRBJ2-7; TRBD1 is a possible D gene (6 bases). V was trimmed by 8 bases and J by 0 bases, leaving 14 bases between them. The CDR3 runs to 14 residues. Germline CDR1 SNHLY, CDR2 FYNNEI. The CDR3 DNA is TGTGCCAGCGATGGGACATCGAGCTCCTACGAGCAGTACTTC. It is translated as CASDGTSSSYEQYF.

This clone was seen only a few times. Other DNA variants within this sample encode the same CDR3. In nucleotides, the CDR3 is TGCGCCAGCAGCCGACAGTCGATGAACACTGAAGCTTTCTTT. This encodes CASSRQSMNTEAFF. J is TRBJ1-1 and V is TRBV5-1; possible D gene TRBD1, 5 bases. Germline V lookup: CDR1 SGHRS, CDR2 YFSETQ. V lost 4 bases, J lost 0 bases, and 10 bases lay in between. The length of the CDR3 is 14 residues.

This clone was seen a handful of times. The chain is built from TRBV7-3 and TRBJ2-1; TRBD1 might be the D (5 bases). The germline V gene encodes CDR1 SGHTA and CDR2 FQGTGA. The length of the CDR3 is 14 residues. Deletions cut 5 bases from V and 5 bases from J, with 13 bases between. The DNA for the CDR3 is TGTGCCAGCAGCCCGACAGACGGCGACAATGAGCAGTTCTTC. Protein sequence: CASSPTDGDNEQFF.

The chain links TRBV7-7 to TRBJ2-5; D might be TRBD2 (6 bases). This CDR3 region has 13 residues. Germline values: CDR1 SSHAT, CDR2 FNYEAQ (reference sequence). Between the trimmed V and J ends, which lost 5 bases and 5 bases, there was a span of 12 bases. The CDR3: CASSMGRGETQYF. The CDR3 DNA reads TGTGCCAGCAGCATGGGTCGGGGGGAGACCCAGTACTTC.

The table lists this clone with a few counts. This chain uses TRBV2 with TRBJ2-1; 10 positions match TRBD1. The germline V gene has CDR1 SNHLY and CDR2 FYNNEI. The CDR3 has 17 residues. V shed 7 bases and J 4 bases; nucleotides not matched to a gene: 13. The CDR3 sequence is CASTRTEGQGEYNEQFF. In nucleotides, the CDR3 is TGTGCCAGCACTAGAACTGAAGGACAGGGGGAATACAATGAGCAGTTCTTC.

The CDR3 region has the DNA TGTGCCTGGAGTGAAGTTAGAAAACTGTTTTTT. This sequence encodes CAWSEVRKLFF. This rearrangement joins TRBV30 to TRBJ1-4; unclear D gene. The CDR3 loop spans 11 amino acids. Per the germline V gene, CDR1 is GTSNPN and CDR2 is SVGIG (reference sequence). V was cut by 1 base and J by 10 bases, with 7 bases left in between.

This clone was observed a few times. This chain uses TRBV30 with TRBJ2-3; 7 nucleotides agree with TRBD1. V lost 3 bases, J lost 5 bases, and 11 bases stayed unmatched. The CDR3 extends over 15 amino acids. Germline V gene sequence: CDR1 GTSNPN, CDR2 SVGIG (reference sequence). The CDR3 DNA reads as TGTGCCTGGAGGAAAGGGGGCGTAGTGGGAGATACGCAGTATTTT. As protein: CAWRKGGVVGDTQYF. Filled out from reference TRBV30 and TRBJ2-3, the complete variable domain reads SQTIHQWPATLVQPVGSPLSLECTVEGTSNPNLYWYRQAAGRGLQLLFYSVGIGQISSEVPQNLSASRPQDRQFILSSKKLLLSDSGFYLCAWRKGGVVGDTQYFGPGTRLTVL.

This clone was seen only a few times. The J gene is TRBJ1-2, the V gene TRBV30; 7 nucleotides match TRBD1. Germline-derived CDR1 and CDR2 are GTSNPN and SVGIG (reference sequence). Trimming removed 2 bases from V and 14 bases from J; junction bases left unmatched: 17. The CDR3 length is 14 residues. The CDR3 here is CAWSSSGTGRGLTF. CDR3 bases: TGTGCCTGGAGTTCCTCCGGGACCGGCAGGGGGTTGACCTTC.

This clone was found a few times. The rearrangement joins TRBV6-6 to TRBJ1-1, with D perhaps TRBD1 (6 bases). Germline V gives CDR1 MNHNY, CDR2 SVGAGI (reference sequence). This CDR3 region has 16 residues. V lost 5 bases and J lost 5, with 21 bases in between. The CDR3 DNA follows: TGTGCCAGCAGTAGGTCCCAGGGGCAAGGGGGAACTGAAGCTTTCTTT. Translation: CASSRSQGQGGTEAFF.

The rearrangement joins TRBV14 to TRBJ2-7, with D unresolved. CDR1 SGHDN and CDR2 FVKESK come from the germline V gene. Trimming shortened V by 0 bases and J by 3 bases, and 15 bases separated the two germline ends. The CDR3 totals 16 residues. CDR3 protein: CASSQDYYSYGYEQYF. The CDR3 DNA reads as TGTGCCAGCAGCCAAGATTACTACTCGTACGGCTACGAGCAGTACTTC. Full variable domain (rest looked up from reference TRBV14 and TRBJ2-7): EAGVTQFPSHSVIEKGQTVTLRCDPISGHDNLYWYRRVMGKEIKFLLHFVKESKQDESGMPNNRFLAERTGGTYSTLKVQPAELEDSGVYFCASSQDYYSYGYEQYFGPGTRLTVT.

The V call is TRBV2, the J call TRBJ2-1; 12 bases agree with TRBD2. Trimming took 2 bases from V and 0 from J; bases not matched to a gene: 11. This CDR3 spans 20 amino acids. Germline CDR1 is SNHLY and CDR2 is FYNNEI. CDR3 bases: TGTGCCAGCAGTGAAAGAATGACTAGCGGGGGCCTGAGCTCCTACAATGAGCAGTTCTTC. This translates into CASSERMTSGGLSSYNEQFF. Supplemented by reference TRBV2 and TRBJ2-1, the full variable domain reads EPEVTQTPSHQVTQMGQEVILRCVPISNHLYFYWYRQILGQKVEFLVSFYNNEISEKSEIFDDQFSVERPDGSNFTLKIRSTKLEDSAMYFCASSERMTSGGLSSYNEQFFGPGTRLTVL.

The V and J genes are TRBV13 and TRBJ2-7; 10 bases are shared with TRBD1. V lost 5 bases to trimming and J lost 6 bases; unmatched junction nucleotides: 7. There are 14 residues in the CDR3. Germline V gene data show CDR1 as PRHDT and CDR2 as FYEKMQ (reference sequence). In DNA form, the CDR3 reads TGTGCCAGCAGCCGTGACAGGGGGCTGAGCGAGCAGTACTTC. Encoded protein: CASSRDRGLSEQYF. The complete variable domain, with remaining parts taken from reference TRBV13 and TRBJ2-7, reads AAGVIQSPRHLIKEKRETATLKCYPIPRHDTVYWYQQGPGQDPQFLISFYEKMQSDKGSIPDRFSAQQFSDYHSELNMSSLELGDSALYFCASSRDRGLSEQYFGPGTRLTVT.